This TCR beta chain was identified in a study of cytomegalovirus exposure and HLA in healthy donors. General study findings and limits: It was about 180 TCR beta chains that were listed as cytomegalovirus-associated. Subsequent analysis of the approximately 110 validation repertoires found a tendency for first-cohort TCR clusters to co-occur.

Details on this clone: Antigen unknown.

Trimming removed 6 bases from V and 3 bases from J, with 13 bases in between. The CDR3 is made up of 14 amino acids. Germline assignment: CDR1 MNHEY and CDR2 SMNVEV (reference sequence). Measured with immunoSEQ multiplex PCR; TCRdb has only the in-frame clones, and not every one. The top ten hold more than 0.8% of the sample, which has over 250,000 clones, approximately 83% seen once. Sequences were obtained from PBMCs. The TCR comes from a young woman in good health and CMV-seronegative. J is TRBJ2-3 and V is TRBV27; D is unclear. The CDR3 loop is CASRPVGHTDTQYF. The CDR3 DNA reads TGTGCCAGCAGACCGGTTGGGCATACAGATACGCAGTATTTT.